This T cell receptor (beta chain) derives from a study of beta chain features in type 1 diabetes. Notes on the study in general: Within the patient group, naive, central memory and Treg TCRB repertoires appeared more similar to each other than within healthy donors. Shortening of TCRB CDR3s, moderate but significant, appeared in all four CD4+ subsets of Type 1 diabetes patients.

Trimming pared 5 bases from V and 0 bases from J, leaving 7 bases between. Germline V gene lookup returns CDR1 SGHNT and CDR2 YYREEE (reference sequence). The length of the CDR3 is 13 residues. The investigators reverse transcribed all of the isolated RNA, so they sequenced expressed TCRB transcripts. The average output of naive, central memory and regulatory T cell samples was several million reads. Libraries were prepared by immunoSEQ multiplex PCR; TCRdb keeps only in-frame clonotypes and omits some of them. There are 200,000 to 300,000 clones in the sample; roughly 20% occur only once, and around 0.028% lies in the top ten. CD4+ naive, central memory, regulatory and stem cell-like memory subsets were isolated by sorting on CD45RO/CCR7/CD25/CD127/CD95/CD27. This clone has just a few counts. As yet, its antigen is unknown.

The sample consisted of naive CD4+ T cells from blood. V is TRBV5-4 and J is TRBJ2-3; D gene ambiguous. The TCR originated in a woman between 40 and 55 years old with type 1 diabetes. CDR3 nucleotide sequence: TGTGCCAGCAGGAATACTAGCACAGATACGCAGTATTTT. Protein: CASRNTSTDTQYF.